Sequencing of this T cell receptor (beta chain) was carried out in a study of cytomegalovirus exposure and HLA in healthy donors. Details on this clone: Its antigen is still unknown.

Study outcomes and limitations: Rarity marked most TCR sequences, yet some public TCRs occurred in many donors. A later analysis reportedly identified an Asian-associated ancestry cluster as carrying fewer N-insertions than the approximately 730-donor mean.

PCR primers comprised 60 Vbeta and 13 Jbeta primers. In the authors' workflow: Later analysis identified tens of millions of unique TCR beta chains, about 12 million shared. Produced via immunoSEQ multiplex PCR; TCRdb's table is partial and in-frame only. The DNA gave D and trimming, while V, J and clone size come from that table. The profile shows roughly 100,000 clones, over 70% of them singletons. Sequencing was carried out using PBMCs. The source is a man in his fifties in good health and CMV-seropositive.

CDR3 protein: CSVGEVGEAFF. The CDR3 DNA follows: TGCAGCGTTGGGGAGGTCGGCGAAGCTTTCTTT. This rearrangement joins TRBV29-1 to TRBJ1-1; D ambiguous. Trimming removed 4 bases from V and 8 bases from J, with 11 bases in between. The CDR3 totals 11 residues. Per the germline V gene, CDR1 is SQVTM and CDR2 is ANQGSEA.